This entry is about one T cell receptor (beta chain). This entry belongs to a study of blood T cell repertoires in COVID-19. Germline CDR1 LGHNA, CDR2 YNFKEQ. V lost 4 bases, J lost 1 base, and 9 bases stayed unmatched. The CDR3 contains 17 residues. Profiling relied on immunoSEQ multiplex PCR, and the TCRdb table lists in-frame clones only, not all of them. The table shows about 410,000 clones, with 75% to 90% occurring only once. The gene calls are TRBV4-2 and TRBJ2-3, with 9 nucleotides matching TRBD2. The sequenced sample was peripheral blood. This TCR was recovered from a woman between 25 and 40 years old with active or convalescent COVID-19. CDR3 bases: TGTGCCAGCAGCCGACCTTCTAGCGGGGAACGCACAGATACGCAGTATTTT. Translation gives CASSRPSSGERTDTQYF.